Below, 24 T cell receptor beta chains from the same sample are listed, as sequenced in a study of CD8 T cells in ankylosing spondylitis. One entry per CDR3 protein results from TCRdb running MiXCR on the 5' RACE reads. The sample includes some 150,000 distinct CDR3 sequences, over 9.5% of them seen just once. Sequencing was carried out using blood, either unsorted or a sorted T cell fraction (not recorded which). Receptor source: a female donor with ankylosing spondylitis or in good health (not recorded which).

This clonotype was seen many times. The chain combines TRBV4-2 with TRBJ2-1; D remains unclear. Between the trimmed V and J ends, which lost 4 bases and 4 bases, there was a span of 14 bases. This CDR3 is 15 amino acids long. Germline lookup yields CDR1 LGHNA and CDR2 YNFKEQ. This CDR3 is CASSPENSLYNEQFF. The CDR3 coding sequence is TGTGCCAGCAGCCCGGAGAATTCCCTTTACAATGAGCAGTTCTTC.

This clonotype was found many times. V and J are TRBV5-1 and TRBJ1-1; 7 nucleotides agree with TRBD1. With V trimmed by 2 bases and J by 7 bases, 8 bases remained unmatched. The germline V gene encodes CDR1 SGHRS and CDR2 YFSETQ. The CDR3 has 14 residues. In DNA, the CDR3 is TGCGCCAGCAGCTTAACACAGGGGATTGGTGAAGCTTTCTTT. Residues: CASSLTQGIGEAFF.

At least ten counts were recorded for this clonotype. V gene TRBV28 combines with J gene TRBJ1-5; possibly TRBD1 for D (6 bases). Trimming took off 4 bases at V and 2 bases at J, with 15 bases between the two ends. This CDR3 is 16 amino acids long. The V gene's germline CDR1 is MDHEN and CDR2 SYDVKM. The DNA of the CDR3 is TGTGCCAGCAGTTCATATCAGGGGTATGGCAATCAGCCCCAGCATTTT. Translation gives CASSSYQGYGNQPQHF.

This clonotype was counted at least ten times. The rearrangement joins TRBV19 to TRBJ2-7; D is perhaps TRBD1 (5 bases). The CDR3 totals 13 residues. Germline loops: CDR1 LNHDA, CDR2 SQIVND (reference sequence). V shed 9 bases and J shed 1 base, with 13 bases lying between them. The CDR3 here is CARVYRQSYEQYF. The CDR3 nucleotides read TGTGCCAGGGTTTACCGACAGTCCTACGAGCAGTACTTC.

This clonotype appeared many times. The V call is TRBV20-1, the J call TRBJ1-6; D remains ambiguous. Germline CDR1 reads DFQATT; CDR2 reads SNEGSKA (reference sequence). Trimming stripped 3 bases from V and 9 bases from J, with 9 bases between. The CDR3 has 12 residues. The CDR3 region is CSASPYSSPLHF. The CDR3 DNA reads as TGCAGTGCTAGTCCCTATTCTTCACCCCTCCACTTT.

Many counts were recorded for this clonotype. The chain carries TRBV5-1 and TRBJ2-3, with 10 bases lining up with TRBD1. Germline CDR1 reads SGHRS; CDR2 reads YFSETQ. V lost 4 bases, J lost 6 bases, and 8 bases stayed unmatched. There are 15 residues in the CDR3. The CDR3 sequence: CASSGPDRGKDTQYF. The CDR3 coding sequence is TGCGCCAGCAGCGGACCGGACAGGGGGAAGGATACGCAGTATTTT.

This clonotype came up many times. The rearrangement links TRBV28 to TRBJ2-7; no reliable D call. The CDR3 sequence is 10 residues long. The germline CDR1 and CDR2 sequences are MDHEN and SYDVKM. Trimming shortened V by 8 bases and J by 9 bases, and 11 bases separated the two germline ends. CDR3 region: CASGVPGQYF. The CDR3 DNA sequence: TGTGCCAGCGGCGTCCCGGGGCAGTACTTC.

The chain combines TRBV20-1 with TRBJ2-7; D is unresolved. The CDR3 loop spans 14 amino acids. V was pared by 0 bases and J by 6 bases, with 15 bases between. The V gene's germline CDR1 is DFQATT and CDR2 SNEGSKA (reference sequence). CDR3 DNA: TGCAGTGCTAGAGAGGCGGATAGCCCTTCCGAGCAGTACTTC. It yields the protein CSAREADSPSEQYF.

Concerning this clonotype: Relative to the germline gene, one junction end is altered; a read error may explain this. This chain joins TRBV20-1 and TRBJ2-7; D possibly matches TRBD1 or TRBD2 (5 bases each). The CDR3 contains 12 residues. The germline V gene encodes CDR1 DFQATT and CDR2 SNEGSKA (reference sequence). In DNA, the CDR3 is TGCAGTGTTAGAGGGGAGTCCTACGAACAGTACTTC. As protein: CSVRGESYEQYF.

This clonotype was seen ten or more times. The chain uses TRBV14 and TRBJ1-1; D gene uncertain. Germline values: CDR1 SGHDN, CDR2 FVKESK. V lost 6 bases, J lost 10 bases, and 18 bases lay in between. The length of the CDR3 is 13 residues. CDR3 bases: TGTGCCAGCAGTGAAATCGAAAGGGCGGGAGCTTTCTTT. Residues: CASSEIERAGAFF.

This clonotype was seen many times. The V and J genes are TRBV12-3 or TRBV12-4 and TRBJ1-6; D might be TRBD1 (5 bases). The CDR3 runs 14 residues. V was cut by 5 bases and J by 8 bases, with 13 bases left in between. CDR3 sequence: CASSRDGSYSPLHF. The CDR3 DNA reads TGTGCCAGCAGTCGGGACGGTTCGTATTCACCCCTCCACTTT.

This clonotype was observed many times. The chain joins TRBV7-9 to TRBJ1-1; D remains unclear. V dropped 10 bases and J dropped 1 base, with 7 bases sitting between them. The CDR3 contains 11 residues. Germline V CDR1 and CDR2: SEHNR, FQNEAQ (reference sequence). CDR3 in amino acids: CATAANTEAFF. The CDR3 DNA reads TGTGCCACAGCGGCGAACACTGAAGCTTTCTTT.

The sample holds many counts of this clonotype. The chain joins TRBV10-3 to TRBJ1-1; 10 bases are shared with TRBD1. Germline CDR1 is ENHRY and CDR2 is SYGVKD. This CDR3 contains 13 residues. Trimming took 10 bases from V and 3 from J; bases not matched to a gene: 5. CDR3 in amino acids: CATRDRGHTEAFF. CDR3 bases: TGTGCCACTCGGGACAGGGGACACACTGAAGCTTTCTTT.

This clonotype was counted at least ten times. This chain connects TRBV12-3 or TRBV12-4 to TRBJ2-3, with 7 nucleotides matching TRBD2. The J segment lost 1 base and the V segment lost 4 bases, leaving 2 bases of the junction unmatched. The CDR3 extends over 14 amino acids. CDR3 in amino acids: CASSSGLGTDTQYF. The CDR3 coding sequence is TGTGCCAGCAGTTCAGGACTAGGCACAGATACGCAGTATTTT.

In its sample, this clonotype was seen many times. The chain couples TRBV20-1 to TRBJ2-1; D is undetermined. The CDR3 has 9 residues. Trimming stripped 6 bases from V and 7 bases from J, with 4 bases between. Germline V gene lookup returns CDR1 DFQATT and CDR2 SNEGSKA (reference sequence). The CDR3 sequence: CSAGNEQFF. The CDR3 bases are TGCAGTGCGGGGAATGAGCAGTTCTTC.

This clonotype was counted at least ten times. The chain uses TRBV10-2 and TRBJ2-7; 10 nucleotides match TRBD2. V lost 7 bases to trimming and J lost 3 bases; unmatched junction nucleotides: 9. The CDR3 spans 15 residues. Per the germline V gene, CDR1 is WSHSY and CDR2 is SAAADI. DNA of the CDR3: TGCGCCAGCAAGTCCCTAGCGGGAGTTGGCTACGAGCAGTACTTC. Its protein product is CASKSLAGVGYEQYF.

This clonotype was recorded at least ten times. V usage is TRBV3-1 and J usage is TRBJ1-6; D is possibly TRBD1 (5 bases). CDR3 length: 14 residues. The ends were cut back, 3 bases at V and 9 bases at J, with 12 bases in the middle. Germline CDR1 is LGHDT and CDR2 is YNNKEL (reference sequence). CDR3 loop: CASSHRDSGSPLHF. In DNA, the CDR3 is TGTGCCAGCAGCCATAGGGACTCGGGTTCACCCCTCCACTTT.

The sample holds many counts of this clonotype. The V and J genes are TRBV28 and TRBJ1-5; TRBD1 is a possible D gene (5 bases). The CDR3 runs 15 residues. V was cut by 6 bases and J by 5 bases, with 17 bases left in between. The germline V gene has CDR1 MDHEN and CDR2 SYDVKM. CDR3 loop: CASRQPGARDQPQHF. DNA of the CDR3: TGTGCCAGCAGACAGCCCGGGGCTCGGGATCAGCCCCAGCATTTT.

This clonotype was observed a handful of times. The V and J genes are TRBV2 and TRBJ1-1, with D possibly matching TRBD1 (6 bases). Germline CDR1 reads SNHLY; CDR2 reads FYNNEI. There are 14 residues in the CDR3. Between the trimmed V and J ends, which lost 9 bases and 5 bases, there was a span of 19 bases. The chain's CDR3 is CASLGGGGRTEAFF. CDR3 in DNA: TGTGCCAGTTTAGGCGGAGGGGGTAGGACTGAAGCTTTCTTT.

This clonotype was seen many times. The CDR3 DNA follows: TGCAGCACCAAAAAGGGGGATAGCTACGAGCAGTACTTC. Protein: CSTKKGDSYEQYF. The V and J genes are TRBV29-1 and TRBJ2-7; possibly TRBD1 for D (6 bases). The CDR3 length is 13 residues. In germline, CDR1 is SQVTM, CDR2 ANQGSEA. The germline V and J ends were trimmed by 8 bases and 3 bases, with 17 bases remaining between them.

V usage is TRBV20-1 and J usage is TRBJ2-5; no firm D call. The CDR3 is 14 amino acids. Germline V gene data show CDR1 as DFQATT and CDR2 as SNEGSKA (reference sequence). Deletions cut 3 bases from V and 4 bases from J, with 15 bases between. CDR3 sequence reads: CSASVDQPGETQYF. In DNA form, the CDR3 reads TGCAGTGCTAGTGTGGACCAGCCGGGAGAGACCCAGTACTTC.

This chain links TRBV20-1 with TRBJ2-3; maybe TRBD2 (5 bases). The CDR3 loop spans 15 amino acids. Trimming stripped 0 bases from V and 6 bases from J, with 16 bases between. From germline, CDR1 is DFQATT and CDR2 SNEGSKA (reference sequence). Here the CDR3 reads CSARDPGEALDTQYF. In DNA form, the CDR3 reads TGCAGTGCTAGAGATCCCGGGGAAGCCCTCGATACGCAGTATTTT.

This clonotype was detected ten times or more. This chain links TRBV20-1 with TRBJ2-1, with a weak D call TRBD2 (5 bases). The length of the CDR3 is 17 residues. Per germline, CDR1 DFQATT and CDR2 SNEGSKA (reference sequence). V gave up 1 base and J gave up 0 bases, with 16 bases separating them. The CDR3 sequence: CSARGPGLHSSYNEQFF. The CDR3 nucleotides read TGCAGTGCTAGAGGCCCCGGACTCCACAGCTCCTACAATGAGCAGTTCTTC.

This clonotype showed up many times. The chain carries TRBV20-1 and TRBJ1-1; 9 nucleotides align to TRBD1. This CDR3 is built from 14 residues. The germline V gene encodes CDR1 DFQATT and CDR2 SNEGSKA (reference sequence). Trimming took 6 bases from V and 0 from J; bases not matched to a gene: 5. The CDR3 region has the DNA TGCAGTGCCCGGACAGGGGCCTTGAACACTGAAGCTTTCTTT. It yields the protein CSARTGALNTEAFF.